In its sample, the clone carrying this T cell receptor beta chain was seen many times. The entry originates in a study of regulatory T cells in long-lasting Graves disease. J lost 7 bases, V lost 6 bases, and 12 bases had no gene match. Germline-derived CDR1 and CDR2 are MNHNS and SASEGT. The CDR3 is 17 amino acids. Sequencing libraries for TCR beta were prepared with iRepertoire HTBI primers and Arm-PCR of CDR3 regions. TCRdb reanalysed the multiplex PCR reads using MiXCR and keeps one entry per CDR3 protein. The profile shows 350,000 to 450,000 distinct CDR3 sequences, 15% of them singletons. The time point is: newly diagnosed GD, antithyroid drugs for less than 3 months. Isolated PBMC RNA provided the starting material for the TCR library. These sequences were also reported in another study, on T cells in Graves' hyperthyroidism and ophthalmopathy.

The TCR sequence derives from a woman aged 40 to 49 with Graves disease. This sequence joins TRBV6-1 and TRBJ1-6; 10 bases agree with TRBD1. The sequencing here drew on peripheral blood mononuclear cells (PBMCs), taken at new diagnosis, from a patient treated with antithyroid drugs. The CDR3 DNA reads as TGTGCCAGCAGCTATGGTAGACAGGGGGCTCAGAATTCACCCCTCCACTTT. As protein: CASSYGRQGAQNSPLHF.